These 14 T cell receptor beta chains originate from one sample sequenced in a study of T cell responses to AZD1222 COVID-19 vaccine. Generated by immunoSEQ multiplex PCR, the TCRdb table keeps only in-frame clones and is missing some. The table has tens of thousands of clones, over 85% seen once. The sequenced sample was peripheral blood, obtained on day 0 of AZD1222 vaccination. These receptors were taken from an adult in good health.

The V call is TRBV3-1 (or the pseudogene TRBV3-2), the J call TRBJ2-2; perhaps TRBD2 as D (6 bases). Per the germline V gene, CDR1 is LGHDT and CDR2 is YNNKEL (reference sequence). The CDR3 contains 15 residues. The V and J ends lost 4 bases and 7 bases respectively, with 16 bases between them. The CDR3 nucleotides are TGTGCCAGCAGCCCCAGGGTTAGCGGAAACGGGGAGCTGTTTTTT. Residues: CASSPRVSGNGELFF.

This sequence joins TRBV6-2 or TRBV6-3 and TRBJ2-5; the D gene is possibly TRBD1 (6 bases). The V gene's germline CDR1 is MNHEY and CDR2 SVGEGT. The CDR3 sequence is 15 residues long. V lost 6 bases to trimming and J lost 1 base, with 15 bases between them. CDR3 in amino acids: CASSPHRTAQETQYF. In DNA, the CDR3 is TGTGCCAGCAGCCCCCACCGGACAGCCCAAGAGACCCAGTACTTC.

The chain has TRBV6-2 or TRBV6-3 and TRBJ2-4; TRBD2 is a possible D gene (5 bases). Deletions cut 0 bases from V and 1 base from J, with 16 bases between. The germline CDR1 and CDR2 sequences are MNHEY and SVGEGT. The CDR3 sequence is 18 residues long. CDR3 sequence reads: CASSYSAARGQAKNIQYF. The CDR3 DNA reads as TGTGCCAGCAGTTACTCGGCAGCCCGAGGGCAGGCCAAAAACATTCAGTACTTC.

The rearrangement uses TRBV29-1 and TRBJ1-2; unclear D gene. V was trimmed by 4 bases and J by 0 bases, leaving 12 bases between them. CDR3 size: 14 residues. The germline V gene encodes CDR1 SQVTM and CDR2 ANQGSEA. The CDR3 is CSVGSSTANYGYTF. CDR3 DNA sequence: TGCAGCGTTGGGTCCAGTACAGCTAACTATGGCTACACCTTC.

The CDR3 coding sequence is TGTGCCAGCAGCCAAGATACGGGGGGCCCGTACGAGCAGTACTTC. Its protein is CASSQDTGGPYEQYF. The chain recombines TRBV3-1 (or the pseudogene TRBV3-2) with TRBJ2-7; TRBD2 might be the D (7 bases). Trimming stripped 0 bases from V and 4 bases from J, with 13 bases between. The CDR3 is 15 residues long. Germline V gene data show CDR1 as LGHDT and CDR2 as YNNKEL (reference sequence).

The V gene is TRBV16, the J gene TRBJ2-1; possible D gene TRBD2, 6 bases. This CDR3 region has 17 residues. The V end lost 0 bases, the J end lost 8 bases, and 20 bases lay between the germline ends. Germline V gene sequence: CDR1 KGHSY, CDR2 FQNENV. In DNA, the CDR3 is TGTGCCAGCAGCCAATCCCTAGTGGGAGGTACTTTCGATGAGCAGTTCTTC. Protein product: CASSQSLVGGTFDEQFF.

This clone was seen just once. The chain combines TRBV5-4 with TRBJ2-2; D not certain. V lost 0 bases and J 5 bases, leaving 11 bases between the germline ends. The CDR3 contains 15 residues. The germline CDR1 and CDR2 sequences are SGHNT and YYREEE (reference sequence). The CDR3 reads CASSLGSQWTGELFF. The CDR3 DNA is TGTGCCAGCAGCTTGGGATCCCAGTGGACCGGGGAGCTGTTTTTT.

The rearrangement uses TRBV2 and TRBJ1-5, with 12 bases aligning to TRBD1. The CDR3 is made up of 18 amino acids. The J segment lost 1 base and the V segment lost 8 bases, leaving 12 bases of the junction unmatched. Germline CDR1 is SNHLY and CDR2 is FYNNEI. The CDR3 coding sequence is TGTGCCAGCCACCCCGGGACAGGGGGCCCGTGGAGCAATCAGCCCCAGCATTTT. Protein sequence: CASHPGTGGPWSNQPQHF. Looking up the rest from reference TRBV2 and TRBJ1-5 gives the full variable domain: EPEVTQTPSHQVTQMGQEVILRCVPISNHLYFYWYRQILGQKVEFLVSFYNNEISEKSEIFDDQFSVERPDGSNFTLKIRSTKLEDSAMYFCASHPGTGGPWSNQPQHFGDGTRLSIL.

The chain combines TRBV30 with TRBJ1-2; perhaps TRBD1 as D (6 bases). V was cut by 2 bases and J by 3 bases, with 13 bases left in between. Per the germline V gene, CDR1 is GTSNPN and CDR2 is SVGIG (reference sequence). There are 14 residues in the CDR3. CDR3 sequence: CAWSKGDWDYGYTF. CDR3 bases: TGTGCCTGGAGTAAGGGGGATTGGGACTATGGCTACACCTTC.

The gene calls are TRBV6-6 and TRBJ1-5, with D possibly TRBD1 on 6 matching bases. The V end lost 6 bases, the J end lost 3 bases, and 15 bases lay between the germline ends. CDR3 length: 15 amino acids. Germline-derived CDR1 and CDR2 are MNHNY and SVGAGI (reference sequence). For the CDR3, the DNA is TGTGCCAGCAGGCCGGACGGACAGCCCAATCAGCCCCAGCATTTT. Residues: CASRPDGQPNQPQHF.

The V gene is TRBV18, the J gene TRBJ2-7, with D hard to call. V lost 5 bases and J lost 4, with 15 bases in between. Germline CDR1 KGHSH, CDR2 LQKENI. This CDR3 comprises 14 residues. Written as DNA, the CDR3 is TGTGCCAGCTCAACCACCCAAGAGCTATACGAGCAGTACTTC. It encodes CASSTTQELYEQYF.

The genes are TRBV5-4 and TRBJ1-3; no definite D call. V was trimmed by 0 bases and J by 0 bases, leaving 7 bases between them. Germline CDR1 reads SGHNT; CDR2 reads YYREEE (reference sequence). CDR3 length equals 15 residues. The CDR3 DNA sequence: TGTGCCAGCAGCTTGGACGGCAACTCTGGAAACACCATATATTTT. Amino acid sequence: CASSLDGNSGNTIYF.

CDR3 coding DNA: TGTGCCAGCAGCTCTGGGGGGACAGTTTACAATGAGCAGTTCTTC. Translation gives CASSSGGTVYNEQFF. This sequence joins TRBV11-3 and TRBJ2-1; D might be TRBD1 (7 bases). Trimming pared 4 bases from V and 4 bases from J, leaving 14 bases between. CDR1 SGHNT and CDR2 YENEEA come from the germline V gene. The CDR3 runs to 15 residues.

The V gene is TRBV6-5, the J gene TRBJ1-1; 8 bases fit TRBD1. The junction had 6 bases not matched to a gene; V was cut back by 5 bases and J by 7 bases. The CDR3 runs 13 residues. Germline loops: CDR1 MNHEY, CDR2 SVGAGI. CDR3 bases: TGTGCCAGCAGTCCCAGGGGGCAGGATGAAGCTTTCTTT. Translation: CASSPRGQDEAFF.